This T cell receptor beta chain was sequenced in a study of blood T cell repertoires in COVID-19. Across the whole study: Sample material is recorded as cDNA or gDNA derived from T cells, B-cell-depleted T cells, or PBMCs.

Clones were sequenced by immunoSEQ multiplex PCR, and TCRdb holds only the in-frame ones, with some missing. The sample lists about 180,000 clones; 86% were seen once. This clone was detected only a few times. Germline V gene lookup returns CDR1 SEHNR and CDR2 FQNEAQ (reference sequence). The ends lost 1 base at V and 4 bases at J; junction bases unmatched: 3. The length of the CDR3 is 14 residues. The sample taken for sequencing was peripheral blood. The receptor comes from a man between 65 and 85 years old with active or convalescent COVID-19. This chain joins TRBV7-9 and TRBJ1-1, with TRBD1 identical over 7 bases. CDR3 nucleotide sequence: TGTGCCAGCAGCTTAGACAGGGGCGGCACTGAAGCTTTCTTT. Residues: CASSLDRGGTEAFF.